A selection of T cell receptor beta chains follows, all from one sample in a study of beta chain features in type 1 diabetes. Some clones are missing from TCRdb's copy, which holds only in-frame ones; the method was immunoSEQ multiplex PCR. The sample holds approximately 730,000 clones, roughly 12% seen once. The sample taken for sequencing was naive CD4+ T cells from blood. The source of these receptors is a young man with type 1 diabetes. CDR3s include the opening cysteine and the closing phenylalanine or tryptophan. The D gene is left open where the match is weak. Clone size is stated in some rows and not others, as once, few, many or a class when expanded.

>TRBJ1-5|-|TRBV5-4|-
CATGGDNQPQHF
TGTGCCACGGGGGGAGATAATCAGCCCCAGCATTTT
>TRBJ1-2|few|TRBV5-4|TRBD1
CASSGGGQGLTNYGYTF
TGTGCCAGCAGCGGGGGCGGACAGGGACTAACTAACTATGGCTACACCTTC
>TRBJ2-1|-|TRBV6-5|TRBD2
CAISTHGGAKNEQFF
TGTGCCATTTCAACCCACGGGGGGGCGAAGAATGAGCAGTTCTTC
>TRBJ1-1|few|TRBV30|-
CAWSPGGDTEAFF
TGTGCCTGGAGTCCGGGGGGCGACACTGAAGCTTTCTTT
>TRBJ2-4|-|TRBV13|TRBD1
CASSPPTGGVSKNIQYF
TGTGCCAGCAGCCCTCCAACAGGGGGCGTAAGCAAAAACATTCAGTACTTC
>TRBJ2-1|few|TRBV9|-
CASSVVLSGYNEQFF
TGTGCCAGCAGCGTAGTCCTATCAGGCTACAATGAGCAGTTCTTC
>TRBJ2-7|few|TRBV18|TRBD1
CASSPLRTGGAYEQYF
TGTGCCAGCTCACCATTACGGACAGGGGGCGCCTACGAGCAGTACTTC
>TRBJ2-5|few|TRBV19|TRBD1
CASTNSPGQGEETQYF
TGTGCCAGTACCAATTCGCCCGGACAGGGAGAAGAGACCCAGTACTTC
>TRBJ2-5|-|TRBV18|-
CASSPPGSQETQYF
TGTGCCAGCTCACCACCGGGATCCCAAGAGACCCAGTACTTC
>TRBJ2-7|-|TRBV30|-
CAWSVQGVEQYF
TGTGCCTGGAGTGTACAAGGGGTCGAGCAGTACTTC
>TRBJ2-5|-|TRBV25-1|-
CASSPPAGFQETQYF
TGTGCCAGCAGTCCGCCCGCAGGCTTCCAAGAGACCCAGTACTTC
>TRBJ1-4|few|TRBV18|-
CASSGLRGEKLFF
TGTGCCAGCTCAGGCCTTCGGGGAGAAAAACTGTTTTTT
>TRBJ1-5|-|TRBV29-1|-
CSVADSDQPQHF
TGCAGCGTTGCGGACAGTGATCAGCCCCAGCATTTT
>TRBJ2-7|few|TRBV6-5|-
CASSPRSRAEQYF
TGTGCCAGCAGTCCTCGGAGCCGGGCTGAGCAGTACTTC
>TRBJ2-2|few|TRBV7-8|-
CASSLVGLGELFF
TGTGCCAGCAGCTTAGTTGGGCTAGGGGAGCTGTTTTTT
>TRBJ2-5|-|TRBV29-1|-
CSVQGREETQYF
TGCAGCGTTCAGGGGCGCGAGGAGACCCAGTACTTC
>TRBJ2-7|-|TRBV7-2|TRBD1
CASSAGQAPQKYF
TGTGCCAGCAGCGCGGGACAGGCCCCGCAAAAGTACTTC
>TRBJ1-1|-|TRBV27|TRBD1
CASRTTGLASTEAFF
TGTGCCAGCAGAACGACAGGGCTAGCGAGCACTGAAGCTTTCTTT
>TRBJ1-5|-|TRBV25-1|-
CASSDRAGGQPQHF
TGTGCCAGCAGTGACAGGGCGGGAGGACAGCCCCAGCATTTT
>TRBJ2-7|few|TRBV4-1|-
CASSPGGSYEQYF
TGCGCCAGCAGCCCCGGGGGCTCCTACGAGCAGTACTTC
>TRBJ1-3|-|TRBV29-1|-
CSVSSGPGNTIYF
TGCAGCGTTTCGTCAGGGCCTGGAAACACCATATATTTT
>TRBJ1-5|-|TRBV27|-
CASSLMTGNQPQHF
TGTGCCAGCAGTTTAATGACAGGCAATCAGCCCCAGCATTTT
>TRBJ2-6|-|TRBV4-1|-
CASSQDGSGANVLTF
TGCGCCAGCAGCCAAGATGGCTCTGGGGCCAACGTCCTGACTTTC
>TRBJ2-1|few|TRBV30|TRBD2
CAWNRGGPYNEQFF
TGTGCCTGGAATCGCGGGGGGCCCTACAATGAGCAGTTCTTC
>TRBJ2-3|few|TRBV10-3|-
CAISEGAGDTQYF
TGTGCCATCAGTGAGGGTGCGGGGGATACGCAGTATTTT
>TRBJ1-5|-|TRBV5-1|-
CASSLEGQPQHF
TGCGCCAGCAGCTTGGAAGGCCAGCCCCAGCATTTT
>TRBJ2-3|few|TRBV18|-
CASSPPKGGVTDTQYF
TGTGCCAGCTCACCACCAAAGGGTGGGGTCACAGATACGCAGTATTTT
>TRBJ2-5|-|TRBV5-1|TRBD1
CASSLRPGQGAQETQYF
TGCGCCAGCAGCTTACGCCCGGGACAGGGGGCCCAAGAGACCCAGTACTTC
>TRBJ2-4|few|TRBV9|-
CASSVGLMTSLAKNIQYF
TGTGCCAGCAGCGTGGGGTTAATGACCAGCCTAGCCAAAAACATTCAGTACTTC
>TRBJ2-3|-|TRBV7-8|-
CASSPGLSNTDTQYF
TGTGCCAGCAGCCCGGGACTTTCAAACACAGATACGCAGTATTTT
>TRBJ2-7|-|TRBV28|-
CASSPAVEHYEQYF
TGTGCCAGCAGTCCCGCTGTAGAGCACTACGAGCAGTACTTC
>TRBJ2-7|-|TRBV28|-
CASSRGGDNYEQYF
TGTGCCAGCAGCCGAGGGGGGGACAACTACGAGCAGTACTTC
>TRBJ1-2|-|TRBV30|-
CAWSAVIYGYTF
TGTGCCTGGAGTGCAGTGATCTATGGCTACACCTTC
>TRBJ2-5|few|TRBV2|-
CASNFDETQYF
TGTGCCAGCAATTTCGACGAGACCCAGTACTTC
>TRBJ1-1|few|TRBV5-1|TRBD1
CASSFIPDRAEAFF
TGCGCCAGCAGCTTTATCCCTGACAGGGCTGAAGCTTTCTTT
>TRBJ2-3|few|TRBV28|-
CASSPFWPEGADTQYF
TGTGCCAGCAGTCCTTTCTGGCCCGAGGGCGCAGATACGCAGTATTTT
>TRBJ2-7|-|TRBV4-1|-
CASSQEVDAPYEQYF
TGCGCCAGCAGCCAAGAGGTAGACGCCCCCTACGAGCAGTACTTC
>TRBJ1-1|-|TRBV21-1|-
CASSRREGMGTEAFF
TGTGCCAGCAGCCGCCGGGAGGGGATGGGCACTGAAGCTTTCTTT
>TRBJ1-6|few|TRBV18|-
CASSARQDNSPLHF
TGTGCCAGCTCAGCCAGACAGGATAATTCACCCCTCCACTTT
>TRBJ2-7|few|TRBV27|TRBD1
CASSPRTGSYEQYF
TGTGCCAGCAGTCCAAGGACAGGTTCCTACGAGCAGTACTTC
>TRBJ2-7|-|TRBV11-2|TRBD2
CASSSSGGAYEQYF
TGTGCCAGCAGCTCTAGCGGGGGGGCCTACGAGCAGTACTTC
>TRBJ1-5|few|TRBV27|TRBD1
CASSSDRVGNQPQHF
TGTGCCAGCAGTTCTGACAGGGTAGGCAATCAGCCCCAGCATTTT
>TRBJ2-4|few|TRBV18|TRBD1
CASSSAGQGNIQYF
TGTGCCAGCTCATCCGCGGGACAGGGAAACATTCAGTACTTC
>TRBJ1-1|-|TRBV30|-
CAWSVRPEAFF
TGTGCCTGGAGTGTAAGACCCGAGGCTTTCTTT
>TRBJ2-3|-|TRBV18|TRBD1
CASSLQGVTDTQYF
TGTGCCAGCTCTCTACAGGGGGTCACAGATACGCAGTATTTT
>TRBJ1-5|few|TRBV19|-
CASSGESLGPQHF
TGTGCCAGTAGTGGGGAATCCCTAGGGCCCCAGCATTTT
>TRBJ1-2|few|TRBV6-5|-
CASSYSGGGGYTF
TGTGCCAGCAGTTACTCTGGGGGAGGAGGCTACACCTTC
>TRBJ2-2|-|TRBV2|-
CASSETAPENTGELFF
TGTGCCAGCAGTGAAACAGCCCCCGAGAACACCGGGGAGCTGTTTTTT